Following are 30 T cell receptor beta chains from one sample sequenced in a study of blood T cell repertoires in COVID-19. TCRdb keeps only in-frame clones here, not all; method: immunoSEQ multiplex PCR. The sample shows hundreds of thousands of clones, roughly 90% of them seen only once. The specimen sequenced was peripheral blood. These receptors came from a woman between 70 and 85 years old with COVID-19, enrolled during active disease.

This chain uses TRBV28 with TRBJ2-7, with 7 bases matching TRBD2. The CDR3 totals 12 residues. Losses at the gene ends were 11 bases for V and 6 bases for J; bases not matched to a gene: 10. The germline V gene has CDR1 MDHEN and CDR2 SYDVKM. CDR3 sequence: CAANGRGVEQYF. As DNA, the CDR3 is TGTGCCGCGAACGGACGGGGGGTCGAGCAGTACTTC.

J is TRBJ2-3 and V is TRBV7-2; possibly TRBD2 for D (6 bases). This CDR3 spans 17 amino acids. Germline assignment: CDR1 SGHTA and CDR2 FQGNSA. V was clipped by 4 bases and J by 2 bases, with 19 bases between them. The CDR3 spells CASSSDLGGAVTDTQYF. CDR3 coding DNA: TGTGCCAGCAGCTCGGACCTAGGAGGGGCGGTCACAGATACGCAGTATTTT.

The chain links TRBV29-1 to TRBJ2-2; D possibly corresponds to TRBD2 (6 bases). Germline loops: CDR1 SQVTM, CDR2 ANQGSEA. There are 11 residues in the CDR3. The CDR3: CGARGSGELFF. CDR3 coding DNA: TGCGGGGCACGGGGGTCCGGGGAGCTGTTTTTT.

This clone is a singleton in its sample. The chain joins TRBV5-8 to TRBJ1-5; maybe TRBD1 (6 bases). Germline CDR1 and CDR2: SGHTS and YDEGEE. This CDR3 has 16 amino acids. The V gene lost 0 bases and the J gene lost 9 bases, with 19 bases spanning the gap. CDR3 amino acids: CASSLDIGQTGRPQHF. CDR3 bases: TGTGCCAGCAGCTTGGATATTGGACAGACCGGACGGCCCCAGCATTTT.

The genes are TRBV5-4 and TRBJ1-1; 7 bases agree with TRBD1. Germline lookup yields CDR1 SGHNT and CDR2 YYREEE (reference sequence). CDR3 length: 15 residues. With V trimmed by 3 bases and J by 0 bases, 5 bases remained unmatched. In nucleotides, the CDR3 is TGTGCCAGCAGCTCGGGACAGACTATGAACACTGAAGCTTTCTTT. Translation gives CASSSGQTMNTEAFF.

This rearrangement joins TRBV19 to TRBJ1-1; D is unclear. Deletions cut 2 bases from V and 1 base from J, with 11 bases between. The CDR3 runs 15 residues. Germline-derived CDR1 and CDR2 are LNHDA and SQIVND (reference sequence). As DNA, the CDR3 is TGTGCCAGTAGTATATCCGACACTCCGAACACTGAAGCTTTCTTT. It specifies CASSISDTPNTEAFF. The variable domain in full, completed from reference TRBV19 and TRBJ1-1, reads DGGITQSPKYLFRKEGQNVTLSCEQNLNHDAMYWYRQDPGQGLRLIYYSQIVNDFQKGDIAEGYSVSREKKESFPLTVTSAQKNPTAFYLCASSISDTPNTEAFFGQGTRLTVV.

The chain recombines TRBV5-6 with TRBJ2-1; 7 nucleotides agree with TRBD1. The CDR3 contains 12 residues. V shed 7 bases and J 8 bases; nucleotides not matched to a gene: 6. CDR1 and CDR2 (germline): SGHDT, YYEEEE. The CDR3 loop reads CASGTTGYEQFF. Written as DNA, the CDR3 is TGTGCCAGCGGAACGACAGGGTATGAGCAGTTCTTC.

The rearrangement joins TRBV18 to TRBJ2-6; D unclear. The CDR3 consists of 14 residues. Germline V gives CDR1 KGHSH, CDR2 LQKENI. V was clipped by 3 bases and J by 2 bases, with 5 bases between them. The CDR3 protein is CASSPATGANVLTF. The CDR3 coding sequence is TGTGCCAGCTCACCGGCCACTGGGGCCAACGTCCTGACTTTC.

This chain links TRBV6-5 with TRBJ1-6; TRBD1 might be the D (6 bases). Trimming took 3 bases from V and 10 from J, leaving 16 bases between them. Germline values: CDR1 MNHEY, CDR2 SVGAGI. The CDR3 contains 15 residues. The CDR3 DNA reads as TGTGCCAGCAGTTATAAGGGGGAAACTAACTCACCCCTCCACTTT. This encodes CASSYKGETNSPLHF.

This clone came up once. The chain recombines TRBV10-3 with TRBJ1-2; D remains ambiguous. With 0 bases removed from V and 3 bases from J, the gap between germline ends came to 8 bases. The CDR3 runs to 14 residues. The V gene's germline CDR1 is ENHRY and CDR2 SYGVKD. For the CDR3, the DNA is TGTGCCATCAGTGAGTCTGCGGGAGACTATGGCTACACCTTC. Protein sequence: CAISESAGDYGYTF.

The gene calls are TRBV6-5 and TRBJ2-5; D is perhaps TRBD2 (5 bases). From germline, CDR1 is MNHEY and CDR2 SVGAGI. Trimming removed 6 bases from V and 5 bases from J, with 13 bases in between. There are 13 residues in the CDR3. The CDR3 loop is CASSPTGWETQYF. CDR3 bases: TGTGCCAGCAGCCCAACGGGGTGGGAGACCCAGTACTTC.

V usage is TRBV10-3 and J usage is TRBJ2-7, with TRBD1 matching over 10 bases. The junction had 7 bases not matched to a gene; V was cut back by 8 bases and J by 3 bases. The germline V gene has CDR1 ENHRY and CDR2 SYGVKD. This CDR3 comprises 14 residues. CDR3 residues: CAIRTGGFHYEQYF. The CDR3 nucleotides read TGTGCCATCCGGACAGGGGGATTCCACTACGAGCAGTACTTC.

The V and J genes are TRBV28 and TRBJ1-1; possibly TRBD1 for D (6 bases). V lost 7 bases and J lost 3, with 18 bases in between. Germline V gene lookup returns CDR1 MDHEN and CDR2 SYDVKM. This CDR3 is built from 15 residues. The CDR3, as DNA: TGTGCCAGCATCAGGGGTGGATTGCCAGACACTGAAGCTTTCTTT. Protein product: CASIRGGLPDTEAFF.

The chain has TRBV6-6 and TRBJ1-2, with 9 bases lining up with TRBD1. The CDR3 contains 15 residues. Per germline, CDR1 MNHNY and CDR2 SVGAGI (reference sequence). The ends lost 6 bases at V and 7 bases at J; junction bases unmatched: 12. DNA for the CDR3: TGTGCCAGCAGCCTACAGGGGGCTCAGATGGCTGGCTACACCTTC. This sequence encodes CASSLQGAQMAGYTF.

This clone was seen a few times. One end of the junction does not line up with germline, which may come from a read error. This rearrangement joins TRBV7-9 to TRBJ2-4; 8 positions agree with TRBD1. CDR3 length equals 12 residues. Germline CDR1 SEHNR, CDR2 FQNEAQ (reference sequence). The CDR3 sequence is CASSLGGDRGLF. The CDR3 DNA follows: TGTGCCAGCAGCTTAGGAGGTGACAGGGGTTTATTC.

DNA of the CDR3: TGTGCCAGCAGTTTCTGGGGGGATAGCAATCAGCCCCAGCATTTT. As protein: CASSFWGDSNQPQHF. The V call is TRBV28, the J call TRBJ1-5, with D tentatively TRBD1 (5 bases). Per the germline V gene, CDR1 is MDHEN and CDR2 is SYDVKM. Trimming pared 3 bases from V and 0 bases from J, leaving 9 bases between. The CDR3 has 15 residues.

The V and J genes are TRBV6-6 and TRBJ1-5; D not resolved. The V end lost 2 bases, the J end lost 3 bases, and 5 bases lay between the germline ends. The CDR3 length is 13 residues. Per the germline V gene, CDR1 is MNHNY and CDR2 is SVGAGI (reference sequence). CDR3 residues: CASSYLNNQPQHF. CDR3 nucleotides: TGTGCCAGCAGTTACCTTAACAATCAGCCCCAGCATTTT.

This chain joins TRBV29-1 and TRBJ1-4; TRBD1 is a possible D gene (6 bases). In germline, CDR1 is SQVTM, CDR2 ANQGSEA. The CDR3 loop spans 13 amino acids. The V and J ends lost 5 bases and 0 bases respectively, with 7 bases between them. In nucleotides, the CDR3 is TGCAGCGTTAGGACAGCAACTAATGAAAAACTGTTTTTT. Residues: CSVRTATNEKLFF.

The chain recombines TRBV7-2 with TRBJ2-1; 10 bases fit TRBD1. Germline CDR1 reads SGHTA; CDR2 reads FQGNSA. V was pared by 5 bases and J by 8 bases, with 9 bases of the junction left unmatched. The CDR3 is 15 residues long. Here the CDR3 reads CASSTLGQGVYEQFF. The CDR3 region has the DNA TGTGCCAGCAGCACCCTCGGACAGGGGGTATATGAGCAGTTCTTC.

CDR3 sequence: CASSELREGNSPLHF. DNA for the CDR3: TGTGCCAGCAGTGAACTCAGGGAGGGGAATTCACCCCTCCACTTT. The rearrangement joins TRBV28 to TRBJ1-6; a weak D match, TRBD1 (5 bases). Trimming left V 5 bases short and J 7 bases short, with 15 bases between. CDR1 and CDR2 from the germline V gene are MDHEN and SYDVKM. This CDR3 is built from 15 residues. Supplemented by reference TRBV28 and TRBJ1-6, the full variable domain reads DVKVTQSSRYLVKRTGEKVFLECVQDMDHENMFWYRQDPGLGLRLIYFSYDVKMKEKGDIPEGYSVSREKKERFSLILESASTNQTSMYLCASSELREGNSPLHFGNGTRLTVT.

This chain joins TRBV3-1 (or the pseudogene TRBV3-2) and TRBJ1-2; D unclear. Germline V gene sequence: CDR1 LGHDT, CDR2 YNNKEL (reference sequence). The CDR3 covers 13 residues. Trimming stripped 0 bases from V and 10 bases from J, with 12 bases between. The CDR3 region has the DNA TGTGCCAGCAGCCAAGATCAAGCCAGGCTCTACACCTTC. Amino acid sequence: CASSQDQARLYTF.

The V call is TRBV11-2, the J call TRBJ1-5, with no clear D. The CDR3 spans 13 residues. CDR1 and CDR2 (germline): SGHAT, FQNNGV. V lost 0 bases and J lost 6, with 6 bases in between. The CDR3: CASSLDRGQPQHF. The CDR3 DNA follows: TGTGCCAGCAGCTTAGATCGGGGTCAGCCCCAGCATTTT.

The CDR3 reads CASSFGGGTEAFF. The CDR3 nucleotides are TGTGCCAGCAGCTTTGGGGGAGGAACTGAAGCTTTCTTT. The chain links TRBV5-6 to TRBJ1-1; TRBD1 might be the D (5 bases). Trimming pared 2 bases from V and 5 bases from J, leaving 10 bases between. Germline V gene lookup returns CDR1 SGHDT and CDR2 YYEEEE. There are 13 residues in the CDR3. Complete variable domain (other parts from reference TRBV5-6 and TRBJ1-1): DAGVTQSPTHLIKTRGQQVTLRCSPKSGHDTVSWYQQALGQGPQFIFQYYEEEERQRGNFPDRFSGHQFPNYSSELNVNALLLGDSALYLCASSFGGGTEAFFGQGTRLTVV.

This clone occurred once. V and J are TRBV29-1 and TRBJ2-7, with TRBD1 matching 9 bases. The CDR3 spans 13 residues. The V gene end was trimmed by 4 bases and the J gene end by 3 bases; junction bases not matched to a gene: 4. CDR1 is SQVTM and CDR2 is ANQGSEA in the germline V gene. The CDR3 loop is CSVGGQGNYEQYF. The CDR3 region has the DNA TGCAGCGTTGGCGGACAGGGGAACTACGAGCAGTACTTC.

This chain connects TRBV7-2 to TRBJ2-2; 11 nucleotides align to TRBD2. This CDR3 spans 16 amino acids. Germline loops: CDR1 SGHTA, CDR2 FQGNSA. The J segment lost 1 base and the V segment lost 3 bases, leaving 1 base of the junction unmatched. The CDR3 DNA reads TGTGCCAGCAGCTTTGGGACTAGCGGGAACACCGGGGAGCTGTTTTTT. Its protein is CASSFGTSGNTGELFF.

Concerning this clone itself: Other DNA sequences in the same sample also yield this CDR3. The chain employs TRBV27 and TRBJ2-1; D possibly corresponds to TRBD2 (5 bases). The V end was cut by 3 bases, the J end by 7 bases, with 7 bases between. CDR3 length equals 12 residues. The V gene's germline CDR1 is MNHEY and CDR2 SMNVEV (reference sequence). CDR3 sequence: CASSLRGNEQFF. For the CDR3, the DNA is TGTGCCAGCAGTTTGCGAGGGAATGAGCAGTTCTTC.

The rearrangement uses TRBV6-6 and TRBJ2-1; 8 positions agree with TRBD2. Germline CDR1 MNHNY, CDR2 SVGAGI (reference sequence). The J segment lost 0 bases and the V segment lost 2 bases, leaving 3 bases of the junction unmatched. This CDR3 has 16 amino acids. The CDR3 spells CASSYGAGASYNEQFF. Written as DNA, the CDR3 is TGTGCCAGCAGTTACGGAGCGGGGGCCTCCTACAATGAGCAGTTCTTC.

The chain is built from TRBV30 and TRBJ2-7, with 7 bases that match TRBD1. The CDR3 consists of 13 residues. With V trimmed by 4 bases and J by 6 bases, 9 bases remained unmatched. Germline-derived CDR1 and CDR2 are GTSNPN and SVGIG (reference sequence). The DNA of the CDR3 is TGTGCCTGGACCCGACAGGGAAAGGGCGAGCAGTACTTC. Translated: CAWTRQGKGEQYF.

This clone has only a few counts. The rearrangement uses TRBV6-5 and TRBJ2-7, with D possibly TRBD1 on 5 matching bases. CDR1 and CDR2 from the germline V gene are MNHEY and SVGAGI. The CDR3 loop spans 12 amino acids. The V gene lost 7 bases and the J gene lost 3 bases, with 10 bases spanning the gap. CDR3 sequence: CASTDTYYEQYF. The CDR3 DNA sequence: TGTGCCAGCACGGACACTTACTACGAGCAGTACTTC.

The V call is TRBV7-2, the J call TRBJ2-3, with 7 bases identical to TRBD2. V gave up 11 bases and J gave up 8 bases; unmatched junction bases: 13. CDR3 size: 13 residues. Germline CDR1 and CDR2: SGHTA and FQGNSA. The CDR3 nucleotides are TGTGCCGGGGAGGGATCTTTCGGGGTTACGCAGTATTTT. Its protein product is CAGEGSFGVTQYF.